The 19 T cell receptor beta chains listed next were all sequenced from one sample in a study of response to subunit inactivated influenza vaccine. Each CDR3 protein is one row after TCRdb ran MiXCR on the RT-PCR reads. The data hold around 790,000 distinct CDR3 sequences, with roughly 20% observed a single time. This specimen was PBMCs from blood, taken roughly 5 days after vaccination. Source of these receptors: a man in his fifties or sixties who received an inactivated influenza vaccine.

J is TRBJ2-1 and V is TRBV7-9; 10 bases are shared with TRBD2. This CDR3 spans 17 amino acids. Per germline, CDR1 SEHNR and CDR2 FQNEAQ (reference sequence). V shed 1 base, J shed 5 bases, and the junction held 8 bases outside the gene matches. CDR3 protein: CASSLETSGRADNEQFF. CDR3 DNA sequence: TGTGCCAGCAGCTTAGAGACAAGCGGGAGGGCCGACAATGAGCAGTTCTTC.

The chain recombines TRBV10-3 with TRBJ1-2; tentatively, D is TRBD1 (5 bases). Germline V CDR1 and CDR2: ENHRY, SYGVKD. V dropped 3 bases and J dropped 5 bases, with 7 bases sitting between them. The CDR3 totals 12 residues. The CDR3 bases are TGTGCCATCAGTGATGGGGGTTATGGCTACACCTTC. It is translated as CAISDGGYGYTF.

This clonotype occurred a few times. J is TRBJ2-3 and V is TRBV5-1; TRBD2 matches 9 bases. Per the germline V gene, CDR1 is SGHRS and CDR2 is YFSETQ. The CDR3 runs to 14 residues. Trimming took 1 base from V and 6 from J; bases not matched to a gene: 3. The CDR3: CASSLSGGQDTQYF. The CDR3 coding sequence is TGCGCCAGCAGCTTGAGCGGGGGGCAGGATACGCAGTATTTT.

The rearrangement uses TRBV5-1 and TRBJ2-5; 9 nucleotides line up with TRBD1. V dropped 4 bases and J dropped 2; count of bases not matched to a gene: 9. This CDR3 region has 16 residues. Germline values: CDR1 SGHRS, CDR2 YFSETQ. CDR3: CASSPGWGQGQETQYF. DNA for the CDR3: TGCGCCAGCAGCCCGGGGTGGGGACAGGGACAAGAGACCCAGTACTTC.

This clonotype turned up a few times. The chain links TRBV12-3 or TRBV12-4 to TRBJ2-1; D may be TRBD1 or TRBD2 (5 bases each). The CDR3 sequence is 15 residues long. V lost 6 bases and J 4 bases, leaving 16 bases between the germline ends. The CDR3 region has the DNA TGTGCCAGCAGCCGAACCGGGACCAATTACAATGAGCAGTTCTTC. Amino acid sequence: CASSRTGTNYNEQFF.

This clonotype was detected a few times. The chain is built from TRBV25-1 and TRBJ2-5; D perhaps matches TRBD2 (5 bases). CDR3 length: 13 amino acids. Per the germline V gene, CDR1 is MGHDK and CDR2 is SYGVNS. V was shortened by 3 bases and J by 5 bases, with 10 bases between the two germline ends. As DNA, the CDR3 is TGTGCCAGCAGTGAGGAGGTTTGGGAGACCCAGTACTTC. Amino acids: CASSEEVWETQYF.

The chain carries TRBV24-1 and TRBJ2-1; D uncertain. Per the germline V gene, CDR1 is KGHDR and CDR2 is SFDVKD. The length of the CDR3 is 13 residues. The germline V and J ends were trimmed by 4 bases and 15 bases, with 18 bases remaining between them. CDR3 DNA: TGTGCCACCAGTGACGGTGGCGGAGATTTTAGGTTCTTC. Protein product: CATSDGGGDFRFF.

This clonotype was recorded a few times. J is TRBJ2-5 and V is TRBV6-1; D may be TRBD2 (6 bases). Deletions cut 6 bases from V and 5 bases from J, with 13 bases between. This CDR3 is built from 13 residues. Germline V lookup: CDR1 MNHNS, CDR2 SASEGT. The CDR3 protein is CASRATSFETQYF. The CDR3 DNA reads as TGTGCCAGCAGAGCCACTAGCTTCGAGACCCAGTACTTC.

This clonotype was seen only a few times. This chain's CDR3 is CSAPPAGRTDTQYF. CDR3 bases: TGCAGTGCCCCCCCGGCGGGGCGCACAGATACGCAGTATTTT. The rearrangement joins TRBV20-1 to TRBJ2-3; D might be TRBD2 (6 bases). CDR1 DFQATT and CDR2 SNEGSKA come from the germline V gene (reference sequence). CDR3 size: 14 residues. The V and J ends lost 6 bases and 1 base respectively, with 14 bases between them.

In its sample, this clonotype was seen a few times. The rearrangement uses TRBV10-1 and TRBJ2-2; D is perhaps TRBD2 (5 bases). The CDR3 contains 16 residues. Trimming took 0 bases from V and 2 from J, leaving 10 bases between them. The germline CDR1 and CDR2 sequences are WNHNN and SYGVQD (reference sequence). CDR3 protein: CASSESSTSNTGELFF. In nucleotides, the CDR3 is TGCGCCAGCAGTGAGTCGAGTACTAGTAACACCGGGGAGCTGTTTTTT.

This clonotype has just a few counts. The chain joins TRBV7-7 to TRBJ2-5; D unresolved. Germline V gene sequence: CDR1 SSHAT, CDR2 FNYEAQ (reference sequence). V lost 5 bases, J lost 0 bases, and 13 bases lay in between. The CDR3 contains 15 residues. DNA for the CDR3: TGTGCCAGCAGCGTGGGTGCTACGTACCAAGAGACCCAGTACTTC. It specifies CASSVGATYQETQYF.

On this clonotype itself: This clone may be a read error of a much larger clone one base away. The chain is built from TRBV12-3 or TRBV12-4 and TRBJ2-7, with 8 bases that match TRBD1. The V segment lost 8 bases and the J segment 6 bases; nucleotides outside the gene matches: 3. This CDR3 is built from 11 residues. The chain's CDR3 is CASGQGFEQYF. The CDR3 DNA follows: TGTGCCAGCGGACAGGGCTTCGAGCAGTACTTC.

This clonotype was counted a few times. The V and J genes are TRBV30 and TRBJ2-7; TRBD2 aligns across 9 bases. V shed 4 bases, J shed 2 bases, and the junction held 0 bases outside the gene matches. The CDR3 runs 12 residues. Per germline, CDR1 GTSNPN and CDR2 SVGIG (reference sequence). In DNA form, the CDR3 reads TGTGCCTGGACTAGCGGGGCCTACGAGCAGTACTTC. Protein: CAWTSGAYEQYF.

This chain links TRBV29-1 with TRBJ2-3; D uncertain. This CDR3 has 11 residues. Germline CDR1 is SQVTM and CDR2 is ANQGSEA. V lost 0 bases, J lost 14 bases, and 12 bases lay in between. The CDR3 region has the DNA TGCAGCGTTGAAGATCCGATTTCGGGGTATTTT. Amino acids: CSVEDPISGYF.

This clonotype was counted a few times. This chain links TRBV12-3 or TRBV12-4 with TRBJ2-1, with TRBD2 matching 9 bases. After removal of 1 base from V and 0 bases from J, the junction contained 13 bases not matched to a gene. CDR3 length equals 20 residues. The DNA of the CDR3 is TGTGCCAGCAGTTTAGAGGTTCGGGTGTGGCGGGAGGGCTCCTACAATGAGCAGTTCTTC. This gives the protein CASSLEVRVWREGSYNEQFF.

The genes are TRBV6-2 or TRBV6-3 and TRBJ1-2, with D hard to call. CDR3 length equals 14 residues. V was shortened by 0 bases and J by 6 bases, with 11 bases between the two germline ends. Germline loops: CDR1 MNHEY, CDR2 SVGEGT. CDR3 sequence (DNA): TGTGCCAGCAGTTACTCGCCGTCCCTGGATGGCTACACCTTC. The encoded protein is CASSYSPSLDGYTF.

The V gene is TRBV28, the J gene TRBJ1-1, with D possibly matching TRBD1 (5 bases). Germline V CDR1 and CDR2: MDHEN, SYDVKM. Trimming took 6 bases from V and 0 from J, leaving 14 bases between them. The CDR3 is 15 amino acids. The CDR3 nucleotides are TGTGCCAGCAGGCCAGGGTGGGGCTTGAACACTGAAGCTTTCTTT. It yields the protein CASRPGWGLNTEAFF.

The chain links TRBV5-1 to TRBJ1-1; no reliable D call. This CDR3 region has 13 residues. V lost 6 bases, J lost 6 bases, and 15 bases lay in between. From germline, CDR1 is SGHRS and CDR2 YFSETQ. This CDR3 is CASTLRGFSEAFF. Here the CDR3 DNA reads TGCGCCAGCACCCTGCGGGGTTTTTCTGAAGCTTTCTTT.

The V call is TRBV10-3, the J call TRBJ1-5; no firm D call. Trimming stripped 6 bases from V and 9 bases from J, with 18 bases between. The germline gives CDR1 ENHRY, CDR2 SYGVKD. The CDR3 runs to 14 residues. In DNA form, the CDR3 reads TGTGCCATCAGCGAAATGGGGAGAGAGGGGCCCCAGCATTTT. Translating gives CAISEMGREGPQHF.